This record covers a single T cell receptor (beta chain). The CDR3 has 14 amino acids. V lost 5 bases and J 4 bases, leaving 14 bases between the germline ends. Germline CDR1 reads MNHEY; CDR2 reads SMNVEV (reference sequence). This specimen belongs to a study of blood T cell repertoires in COVID-19. Study-wide context: There were acute and convalescent COVID-19 samples, and they came from the United States, Italy and Spain. PBMCs, B-cell-depleted T cells, or T cells were the source of the cDNA or gDNA that made up the material.

Seattle's enrolled individuals joined amid active infection and were then monitored longitudinally. Original handling: Researchers report that nucleated cell counts were estimated from reference gene primer amplification. Only in-frame clones appear in the TCRdb table, and some are missing; sequencing was by immunoSEQ multiplex PCR. V, J and clone size derive from that table, while D and trimming were established from the DNA sequence. The sample lists roughly 100,000 clones, 76% occurring once. The sequenced material came from peripheral blood. The receptor comes from an older man with COVID-19, enrolled during active disease. The chain couples TRBV27 to TRBJ1-1; D might be TRBD1 (5 bases). The DNA for the CDR3 is TGTGCCAGCAGTCGCCGCAGGGATCCCACTGAAGCTTTCTTT. This codes for CASSRRRDPTEAFF.